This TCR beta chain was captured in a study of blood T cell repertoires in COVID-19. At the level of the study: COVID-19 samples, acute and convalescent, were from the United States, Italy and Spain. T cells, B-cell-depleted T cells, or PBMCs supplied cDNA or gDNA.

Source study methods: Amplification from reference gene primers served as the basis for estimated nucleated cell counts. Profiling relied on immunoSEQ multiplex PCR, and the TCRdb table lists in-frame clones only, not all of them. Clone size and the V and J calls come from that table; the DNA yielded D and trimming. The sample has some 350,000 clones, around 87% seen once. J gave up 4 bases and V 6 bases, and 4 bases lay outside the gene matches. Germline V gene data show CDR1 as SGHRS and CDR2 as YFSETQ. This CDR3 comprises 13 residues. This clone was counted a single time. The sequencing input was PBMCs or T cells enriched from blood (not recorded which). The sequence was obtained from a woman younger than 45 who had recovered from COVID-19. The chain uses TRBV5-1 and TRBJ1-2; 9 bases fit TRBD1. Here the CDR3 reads CASTTGGPYGYTF. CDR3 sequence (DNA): TGCGCCAGCACAACAGGGGGCCCCTATGGCTACACCTTC.